The following is a T cell receptor (beta chain) sequence with its context. Its antigen is not identified. These data originate in a study of blood T cells in healthy people across ages. Combining a sample-barcoded 5' primer with a J-beta primer mix, a second PCR ran for roughly 7 to 12 cycles. In TCRdb, the 5' RACE reads were re-called with MiXCR into one record per CDR3 protein. The sample records more than 1,000,000 distinct CDR3 sequences, about 25% being singletons. Study results and caveats: Observed TCR beta diversity per million T cells went down as age went up. This fall followed a roughly linear course with age.

These same data were also listed under a study on T cells of mothers and their children.

The TCR was taken from a girl aged 2 to 9 in good health. The sample was blood.

The CDR3 loop reads CASSRTGGYGYTF. In DNA, the CDR3 is TGTGCCAGCAGCCGTACAGGGGGCTATGGCTACACCTTC. The chain recombines TRBV5-4 with TRBJ1-2; 8 nucleotides agree with TRBD1. This CDR3 is 13 amino acids long. Germline CDR1 SGHNT, CDR2 YYREEE (reference sequence). V lost 4 bases, J lost 4 bases, and 3 bases stayed unmatched.